This section outlines one TCR beta chain sequence together with its context. Its antigen is currently not known. Per-nucleotide qualities are absent, and no much larger clonotype sits a single base away. The CDR3 regions of human TCRbeta chains were analyzed by immunosequencing. The published analysis was carried out like this. Repertoire TCRs were checked for matches against a reference library of SARS-CoV-2-specific TCRs that had been generated using the MIRA antigen-specificity platform. Breadth was defined as the fraction of unique TCRs that were SARS-CoV-2-associated. Depth was defined as the fraction of total T cells that were SARS-CoV-2-associated. Each spike-specific TCR was assigned to its reactive spike region and to a CD4 or CD8 class using the MIRA data. Log10-transformed breadth and depth values were compared by one-way ANOVA with Sidak's multiple comparisons tests. Sourced from immuneACCESS, this table was stored by TCRdb with only in-frame sequences that have V and J called. A share of the clones is absent; for the studies checked, an unresolved V gene accounts for under half, and the remainder has no known explanation. V, J and clone size were drawn from that table, and D and trimming were deduced from the DNA. The sample table contains roughly 150,000 clones; only one count was recorded for around 91% of them. Jointly, the top ten make up about 6% of the sample.

The entry originates in a study of T cell responses to AZD1222 COVID-19 vaccine (dated by TCRdb to the early 2020s). Background on the whole study: TCR sequencing covered 230 to 250 trial participants: 200 to 220 given two doses of AZD1222 and about 26 given two doses of MenACWY control vaccine. Trial participants were enrolled by age into 18-55, 56-69 and 70-plus year subgroups, with roughly 150, 30 and 60 TCR-sequenced participants respectively.

The time point label, as the study defines it: about 28 days (+/-7) after the second vaccine dose. Because spike-specific TCR depth and breadth did not differ between the two schedules, AZD1222 recipients who got a second dose at roughly 4 weeks were pooled with those who got a second dose at roughly 12 weeks. The vaccinee samples were drawn from two UK trials, COV001 and COV002, one of which was a single-blind randomized controlled phase 2/3 trial testing AZD1222 (ChAdOx1 nCoV-19) in healthy adults. For TCRbeta chain sequencing, PBMC samples were collected from trial participants at day 0 and at day 28 after the second dose. The CDR3 holds 16 amino acids from the cysteine to the phenylalanine. Of all the DNA, just the CDR3 is kept, 48 bases in frame from base 1. The CDR1 and CDR2 encoded by the germline V gene are SGHRS and YFSETQ. The germline ends are 20 bases apart after V is trimmed by 6 bases and J by 3 bases.

General findings and caveats noted by the study authors: Because no day 14 peak-response samples were available, repertoires were characterized only after the peak T cell response. The 56-69-year group was small, and its depth increase did not reach significance, likely because of low power. Spike-specific TCR breadth and depth rose significantly after two AZD1222 doses compared with day 0 and with MenACWY recipients. Participants were mostly white British, with more females than males. The authors suggested clonal diversity may have been underestimated. Conclusions about previously exposed vaccinees were limited because only a handful of AZD1222 recipients were SARS-CoV-2 seropositive at baseline. Reportedly, almost half of the unique spike-specific TCRs recognized epitopes lying outside the regions that are mutated in the B.1.351 and B.1.1.7 variants. Vaccine-associated CD4 TCRs spanned the whole spike protein, with dominant responses in regions 160-218 and 743-854.

The chain is encoded by TRBV5-1 joined to TRBJ2-3, with the D call perhaps TRBD1 or TRBD2, as 7 bases match in each case. The sequences come from peripheral blood, collected 28 days after the second AZD1222 dose. This sequence was found in an adult who received the AZD1222 COVID-19 vaccine. DNA sequence: TGCGCCAGCACCCTGCGGGGGCAGGGGGGAACAGATACGCAGTATTTT. Its translation is CASTLRGQGGTDTQYF.